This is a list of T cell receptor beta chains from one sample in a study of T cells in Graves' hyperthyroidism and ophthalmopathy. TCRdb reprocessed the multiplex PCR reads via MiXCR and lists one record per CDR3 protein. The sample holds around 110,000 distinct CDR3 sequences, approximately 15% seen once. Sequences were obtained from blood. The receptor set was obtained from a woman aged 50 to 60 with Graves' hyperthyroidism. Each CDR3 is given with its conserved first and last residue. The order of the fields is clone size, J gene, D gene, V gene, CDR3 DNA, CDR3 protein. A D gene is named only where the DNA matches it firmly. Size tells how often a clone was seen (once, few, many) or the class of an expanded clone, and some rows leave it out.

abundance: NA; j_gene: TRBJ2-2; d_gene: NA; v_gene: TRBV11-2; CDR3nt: TGTGCCAGCAGCCCGAAGACCGTAACGAACACCGGGGAGCTGTTTTTT; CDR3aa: CASSPKTVTNTGELFF
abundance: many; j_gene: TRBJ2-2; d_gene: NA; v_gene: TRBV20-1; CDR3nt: TGCAGTGCTAGAGAGAAGGGGACCACCGGGGAGCTGTTTTTT; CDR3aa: CSAREKGTTGELFF
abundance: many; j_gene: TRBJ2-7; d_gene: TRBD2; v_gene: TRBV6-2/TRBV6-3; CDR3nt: TGTGCCAGCAGTTACTCGTCTAGCGGGAGCTACGAGCAGTACTTC; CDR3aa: CASSYSSSGSYEQYF
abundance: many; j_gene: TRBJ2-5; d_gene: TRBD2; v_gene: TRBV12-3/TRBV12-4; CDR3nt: TGTGCCAGCAGTACCAGGACTAGCGGGGCTCCCCCCCAGTACTTC; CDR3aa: CASSTRTSGAPPQYF
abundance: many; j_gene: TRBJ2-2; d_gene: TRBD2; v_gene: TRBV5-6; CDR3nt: TGTGCCAGCAGCTTGGTCCTAGCGGATACCGGGGAGCTGTTTTTT; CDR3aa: CASSLVLADTGELFF
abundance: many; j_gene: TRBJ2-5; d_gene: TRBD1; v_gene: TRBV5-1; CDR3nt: TGCGCCACCTCCGGGACAGGGGGCTCGGAGACCCAGTACTTC; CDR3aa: CATSGTGGSETQYF
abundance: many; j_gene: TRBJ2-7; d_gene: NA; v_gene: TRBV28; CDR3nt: TGTGCCAGCAGCGGACTCGGGCTCCCCGGCGAGCAGTACTTC; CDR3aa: CASSGLGLPGEQYF
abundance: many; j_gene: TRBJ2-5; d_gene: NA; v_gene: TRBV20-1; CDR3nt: TGCAGTGCTCGGAGGCAAGAGACCCAGTACTTC; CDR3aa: CSARRQETQYF
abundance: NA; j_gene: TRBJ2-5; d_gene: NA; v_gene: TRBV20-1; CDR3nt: TGCAGCGCCAGGGGGGAGGAGACCCAGTACTTC; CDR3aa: CSARGEETQYF
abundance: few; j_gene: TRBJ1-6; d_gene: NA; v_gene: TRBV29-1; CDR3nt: TGCAGCGTTGACACCGGGCAACTGGGTTCACCCCTCCACTTT; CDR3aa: CSVDTGQLGSPLHF
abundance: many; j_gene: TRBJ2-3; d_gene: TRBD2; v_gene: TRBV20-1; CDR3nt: TGCAGTGCTACGGGGGGGCGGGCTGCAGATACGCAGTATTTT; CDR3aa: CSATGGRAADTQYF
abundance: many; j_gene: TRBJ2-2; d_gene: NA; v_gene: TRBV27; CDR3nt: TGTGCCAGCAGTTCGACAGGATTCGGGGAGCTGTTTTTT; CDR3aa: CASSSTGFGELFF
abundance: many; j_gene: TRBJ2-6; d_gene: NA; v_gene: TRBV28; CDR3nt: TGTGCCAGCAGGCAACTCGGAGCCTCTGGGGCCAACGTCCTGACTTTC; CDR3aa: CASRQLGASGANVLTF
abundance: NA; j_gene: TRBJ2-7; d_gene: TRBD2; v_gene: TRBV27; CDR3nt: TGTGCCAGCAGCGGGACTAGCGGGAGCCACGAGCAGTACTTC; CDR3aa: CASSGTSGSHEQYF
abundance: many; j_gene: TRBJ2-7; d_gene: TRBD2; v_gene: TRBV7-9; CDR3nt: TGTGCCAGCAGCTTACCAACTAGCGGGGAGCAGTACTTC; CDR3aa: CASSLPTSGEQYF
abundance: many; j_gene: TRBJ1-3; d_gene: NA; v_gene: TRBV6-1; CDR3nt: TGTGCCAGCAGTGAAGCGCAGGGCGTCTCTGGAAACACCATATATTTT; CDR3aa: CASSEAQGVSGNTIYF
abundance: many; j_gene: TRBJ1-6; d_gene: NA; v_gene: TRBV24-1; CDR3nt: TGTGCCACCAGTGATGGGAGCTCCTATAATTCACCCCTCCACTTT; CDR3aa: CATSDGSSYNSPLHF
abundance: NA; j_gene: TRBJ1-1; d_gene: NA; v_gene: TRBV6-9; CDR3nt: TGTGCCAGCAGTTACCTCAGGGGTCGTTTGAACACTGAAGCTTTCTTT; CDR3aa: CASSYLRGRLNTEAFF
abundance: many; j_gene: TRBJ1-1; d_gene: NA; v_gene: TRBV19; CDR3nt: TGTGCCAGCCGCACCACACCTCTGGCTGAAGCTTTCTTT; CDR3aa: CASRTTPLAEAFF
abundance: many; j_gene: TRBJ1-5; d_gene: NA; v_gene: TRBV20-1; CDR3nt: TGCAGTGCTTCCTTTGTCCGGCAGGGCAGCAATCAGCCCCAGCATTTT; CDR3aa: CSASFVRQGSNQPQHF
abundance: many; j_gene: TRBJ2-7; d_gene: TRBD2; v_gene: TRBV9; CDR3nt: TGTGCCAGCAGCGTAGATACTAGCGGGGACTACGAGCAGTACTTC; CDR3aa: CASSVDTSGDYEQYF
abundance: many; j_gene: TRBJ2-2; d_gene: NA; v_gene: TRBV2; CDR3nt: TGTGCCAGCAGTGAAATCAGGGCCACCGGGGAGCTGTTTTTT; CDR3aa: CASSEIRATGELFF
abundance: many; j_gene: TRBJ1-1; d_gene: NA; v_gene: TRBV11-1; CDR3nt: TGTGCCAGCAGCTATACCGGGACTGAAGCTTTCTTT; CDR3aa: CASSYTGTEAFF
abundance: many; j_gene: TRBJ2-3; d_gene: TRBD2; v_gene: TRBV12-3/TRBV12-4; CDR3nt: TGTGCCAGCAGTTTATCTAGCGGGAGGTACACAGATACGCAGTATTTT; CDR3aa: CASSLSSGRYTDTQYF
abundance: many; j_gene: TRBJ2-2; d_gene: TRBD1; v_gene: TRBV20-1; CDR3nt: TGCAGTGCTAGAGATCTTACCGGGACAGGGTACACCGGGGAGCTGTTTTTT; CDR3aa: CSARDLTGTGYTGELFF
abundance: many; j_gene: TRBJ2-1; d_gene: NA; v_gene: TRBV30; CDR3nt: TGTGCCTGGAGTTTTACAGGTTTCGACAATGAGCAGTTCTTC; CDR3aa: CAWSFTGFDNEQFF
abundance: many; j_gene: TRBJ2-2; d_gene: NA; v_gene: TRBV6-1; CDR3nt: TGTGCCAGCAGAACCAACACCGGGGAGCTGTTTTTT; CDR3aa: CASRTNTGELFF
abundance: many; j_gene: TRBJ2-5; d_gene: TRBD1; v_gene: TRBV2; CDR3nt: TGTGCCAGCAGTGGACAGGGGGCTTTTGGTGAGACCCAGTACTTC; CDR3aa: CASSGQGAFGETQYF
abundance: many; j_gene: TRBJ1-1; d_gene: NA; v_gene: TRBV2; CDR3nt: TGTGCCAGCAGTGGACAGGCCTTACTGAACACTGAAGCTTTCTTT; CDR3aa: CASSGQALLNTEAFF
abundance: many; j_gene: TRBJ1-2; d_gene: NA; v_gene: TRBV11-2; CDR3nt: TGTGCCAGCAGCTTCCGGGGGTCAAACTATGGCTACACCTTC; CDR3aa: CASSFRGSNYGYTF
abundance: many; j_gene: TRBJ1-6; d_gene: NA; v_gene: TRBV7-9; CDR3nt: TGTGCCAGCAGCTTAGACAGAAATTCACCCCTCCACTTT; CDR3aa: CASSLDRNSPLHF
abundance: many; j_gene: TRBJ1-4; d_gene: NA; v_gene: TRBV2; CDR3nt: TGTGCCAGCAGTTCGCAGGGATCAACTAATGAAAAACTGTTTTTT; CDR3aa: CASSSQGSTNEKLFF